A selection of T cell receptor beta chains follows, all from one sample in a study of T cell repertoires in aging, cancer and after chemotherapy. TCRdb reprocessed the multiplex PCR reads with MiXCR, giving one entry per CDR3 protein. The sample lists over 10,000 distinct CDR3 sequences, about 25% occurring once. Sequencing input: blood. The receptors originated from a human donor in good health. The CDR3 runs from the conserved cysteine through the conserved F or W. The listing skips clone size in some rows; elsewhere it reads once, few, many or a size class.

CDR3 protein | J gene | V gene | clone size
CSGHPGLAKNIQYF | TRBJ2-4 | TRBV20-1 | NA
CASSLFGEQYF | TRBJ2-7 | TRBV7-9 | NA
CASRLAGGGEQFF | TRBJ2-1 | TRBV19 | NA
CASSSGNYGYTF | TRBJ1-2 | TRBV12-3/TRBV12-4 | many
CAWRPLGANYGYTF | TRBJ1-2 | TRBV30 | many
CASSETLANEKLFF | TRBJ1-4 | TRBV6-5 | few
CASSFLAGSYEQYF | TRBJ2-7 | TRBV7-2 | few
CASSLFGEYEQYF | TRBJ2-7 | TRBV7-2 | NA
CASSLDRTNYGYTF | TRBJ1-2 | TRBV5-1 | NA
CASSIGTSVTEAFF | TRBJ1-1 | TRBV19 | few
CATRRDSYEQYF | TRBJ2-7 | TRBV6-5 | few
CSVSSGGTEAFF | TRBJ1-1 | TRBV29-1 | medium-sized
CASSQGVKNYEQYF | TRBJ2-7 | TRBV14 | NA
CASSYPPGTGDSYEQYF | TRBJ2-7 | TRBV12-3/TRBV12-4 | few
CSAREDRGIGTEAFF | TRBJ1-1 | TRBV20-1 | NA
CASRTPRGIGDTQYF | TRBJ2-3 | TRBV6-5 | many
CASSSRGGVPGTDTQYF | TRBJ2-3 | TRBV6-2/TRBV6-3 | NA
CASSYARQETQYF | TRBJ2-5 | TRBV6-5 | few
CASSLWGQGAKDNEQFF | TRBJ2-1 | TRBV28 | NA
CATSAGGSTDTQYF | TRBJ2-3 | TRBV24-1 | NA
CASSSRGQAFGGKLFF | TRBJ1-4 | TRBV7-2 | NA
CASSLYFRDDSNQPQHF | TRBJ1-5 | TRBV7-3 | few
CASSHKTGLVYEQYF | TRBJ2-7 | TRBV4-1 | NA
CASSGTADTGELFF | TRBJ2-2 | TRBV6-5 | few
CATSRELGGSYGYTF | TRBJ1-2 | TRBV15 | NA
CAWSIVGFNTEAFF | TRBJ1-1 | TRBV30 | NA